Sequencing of this T cell receptor (beta chain) was carried out in a study of T-cell memory formation after mild COVID-19. General observations from the study: Clonal second-wave expansions that peaked on day 37 had unconfirmed SARS-CoV-2 specificity.

Comments on this clonotype: The antigen remains unidentified.

Via MiXCR, TCRdb re-called the 5' RACE reads, giving one row per CDR3 protein. The table records approximately 150,000 distinct CDR3 sequences, about 14% of them present only once. The CDR3 sequence is 15 residues long. Germline V lookup: CDR1 MNHEY, CDR2 SVGEGT. V shed 7 bases and J shed 12 bases, with 25 bases lying between them. Sequencing was performed on PBMCs or a T cell subset sorted from them (not recorded which). The chain carries TRBV6-2 or TRBV6-3 and TRBJ2-1; D remains ambiguous. The sequence derives from an adult woman who had mild COVID-19 (a few samples of this study predate the infection). Cell type and time point are not known. CDR3 in DNA: TGTGCCAGCAATCTATATTCGGCAGATCCTTTTTCGCAGTTCTTC. Its translation: CASNLYSADPFSQFF.